This T cell receptor (beta chain) was retrieved from a study of T cell clones after liver transplantation. Study at large: A pre-transplant mixed lymphocyte reaction with TCRbeta sequencing defined graft-donor-reactive clones followed in post-transplant blood.

Study conclusions and caveats: Conclusions were preliminary, with small, heterogeneous patient groups. Migration into the graft, not deletion, may explain lost graft donor-reactive T cells.

Points on this clone: What it binds is unknown.

Trimming removed 1 base from V and 0 bases from J; junction bases left unmatched: 1. Germline values: CDR1 SGHRS, CDR2 YFSETQ. The CDR3 consists of 15 residues. TCRdb keeps only in-frame clones here, not all; method: immunoSEQ multiplex PCR. The sample lists about 75,000 clones, 80% to 85% seen once, with 2.1% in the top ten. V is TRBV5-1 and J is TRBJ2-3, with TRBD1 matching 8 bases. The TCR originated in a human patient who received a liver transplant. The graft donor may account for some of the T cells. The material sequenced was CD4+ T cells from blood, taken about 50 months after liver transplant. The chain's CDR3 is CASSLTGGSTDTQYF. The CDR3 DNA sequence: TGCGCCAGCAGCTTGACAGGGGGAAGCACAGATACGCAGTATTTT.